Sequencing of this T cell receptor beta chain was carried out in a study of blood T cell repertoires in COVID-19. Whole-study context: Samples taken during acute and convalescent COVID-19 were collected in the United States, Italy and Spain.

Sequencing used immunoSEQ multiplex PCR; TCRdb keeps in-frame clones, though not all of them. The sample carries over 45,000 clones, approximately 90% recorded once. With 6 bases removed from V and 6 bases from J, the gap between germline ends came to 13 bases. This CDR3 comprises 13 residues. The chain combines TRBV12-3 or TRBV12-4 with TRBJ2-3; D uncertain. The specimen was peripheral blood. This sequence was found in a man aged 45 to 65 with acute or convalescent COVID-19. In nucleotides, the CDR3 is TGTGCCAGCAGCCCCCCCCGGGTTGATACGCAGTATTTT. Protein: CASSPPRVDTQYF.